The 21 T cell receptor beta chains presented below share a single source sample, sequenced in a study of blood T cell repertoires in COVID-19. Only in-frame clones appear in the TCRdb table, and some are missing; sequencing was by immunoSEQ multiplex PCR. The table records roughly 48,000 clones, more than 85% of them present only once. The sequenced sample consisted of peripheral blood. These receptors originate from a man aged 55 to 70 with COVID-19, enrolled during active disease.

The gene calls are TRBV6-5 and TRBJ1-6, with D possibly matching TRBD1 (6 bases). V lost 6 bases and J lost 4, with 10 bases in between. CDR3 length equals 14 residues. Germline-derived CDR1 and CDR2 are MNHEY and SVGAGI. The DNA for the CDR3 is TGTGCCAGCAGCCTAGGGGGTTATAATTCACCCCTCCACTTT. The encoded protein is CASSLGGYNSPLHF.

This clone came up once. The V call is TRBV7-2, the J call TRBJ1-5, with 8 bases aligning to TRBD1. The germline V gene has CDR1 SGHTA and CDR2 FQGNSA. This CDR3 comprises 17 residues. With V trimmed by 4 bases and J by 7 bases, 15 bases remained unmatched. The CDR3 spells CASSSSTAGTGGQPQHF. The DNA for the CDR3 is TGTGCCAGCAGCTCCAGTACCGCCGGGACAGGAGGGCAGCCCCAGCATTTT.

The gene calls are TRBV5-1 and TRBJ2-7; 12 bases agree with TRBD2. V dropped 5 bases and J dropped 2; count of bases not matched to a gene: 5. CDR1 and CDR2 (germline): SGHRS, YFSETQ. The CDR3 consists of 15 residues. The CDR3 loop is CASRHGLAGTYEQYF. Here the CDR3 DNA reads TGCGCCAGCAGACATGGACTAGCGGGAACCTACGAGCAGTACTTC. The full variable domain, rest sourced from reference TRBV5-1 and TRBJ2-7, is KAGVTQTPRYLIKTRGQQVTLSCSPISGHRSVSWYQQTPGQGLQFLFEYFSETQRNKGNFPGRFSGRQFSNSRSEMNVSTLELGDSALYLCASRHGLAGTYEQYFGPGTRLTVT.

The genes are TRBV10-3 and TRBJ2-3; TRBD2 matches at 11 bases. V shed 4 bases and J 3 bases; nucleotides not matched to a gene: 9. Germline V gene lookup returns CDR1 ENHRY and CDR2 SYGVKD. CDR3 size: 17 residues. This chain's CDR3 is CAISATSGGLGTDTQYF. DNA for the CDR3: TGTGCCATCAGTGCAACTAGCGGGGGCCTCGGGACAGATACGCAGTATTTT.

The chain uses TRBV5-1 and TRBJ1-1; 7 bases are shared with TRBD1. The ends lost 3 bases at V and 0 bases at J; junction bases unmatched: 5. Germline V gene sequence: CDR1 SGHRS, CDR2 YFSETQ. The CDR3 is made up of 15 amino acids. CDR3 residues: CASSSKQGLNTEAFF. Written as DNA, the CDR3 is TGCGCCAGCAGCTCAAAACAGGGGTTGAACACTGAAGCTTTCTTT.

J is TRBJ2-1 and V is TRBV7-9; no reliable D call. The CDR3 has 15 residues. CDR1 SEHNR and CDR2 FQNEAQ come from the germline V gene (reference sequence). The V end lost 1 base, the J end lost 5 bases, and 12 bases lay between the germline ends. The CDR3 sequence is CASSLDVGKHNEQFF. In DNA, the CDR3 is TGTGCCAGCAGCTTAGACGTGGGCAAACACAATGAGCAGTTCTTC.

This clone was seen once. The CDR3 DNA follows: TGTGCCAGCAGTTACTCCCGCGTCAGGGATACGCAGTATTTT. Translation: CASSYSRVRDTQYF. The genes are TRBV6-5 and TRBJ2-3; no definite D call. The CDR3 loop spans 14 amino acids. V lost 0 bases, J lost 6 bases, and 10 bases lay in between. CDR1 MNHEY and CDR2 SVGAGI come from the germline V gene.

The rearrangement uses TRBV5-1 and TRBJ2-2; 10 nucleotides match TRBD1. V shed 4 bases and J 4 bases; nucleotides not matched to a gene: 7. This CDR3 has 16 residues. Germline V CDR1 and CDR2: SGHRS, YFSETQ. CDR3 in amino acids: CASSGGTGAITGELFF. CDR3 sequence (DNA): TGCGCCAGCAGCGGTGGGACAGGGGCTATCACCGGGGAGCTGTTTTTT.

V and J are TRBV25-1 and TRBJ1-6, with 7 bases lining up with TRBD1. CDR3 length: 16 residues. Trimming cost V 3 bases and J 6 bases; bases outside gene matches: 8. Per germline, CDR1 MGHDK and CDR2 SYGVNS. The CDR3 nucleotides are TGTGCCAGCAGTGATCCGAGACAGGGACCTAATTCACCCCTCCACTTT. This sequence encodes CASSDPRQGPNSPLHF.

The chain uses TRBV5-1 and TRBJ1-1; D is perhaps TRBD1 (6 bases). V was pared by 7 bases and J by 1 base, with 14 bases between. The CDR3 has 14 amino acids. Germline CDR1 reads SGHRS; CDR2 reads YFSETQ. The CDR3 DNA is TGCGCCAGCCGGGAGGAGACAGGGAACACTGAAGCTTTCTTT. Its protein product is CASREETGNTEAFF.

In this sample, this clone turned up once. This chain uses TRBV29-1 with TRBJ2-1, with TRBD2 identical over 13 bases. This CDR3 is built from 15 residues. Germline CDR1 SQVTM, CDR2 ANQGSEA. Trimming cost V 3 bases and J 5 bases; bases outside gene matches: 4. CDR3 sequence: CSVEGLAGPNNEQFF. CDR3 nucleotide sequence: TGCAGCGTTGAGGGACTAGCGGGGCCTAACAATGAGCAGTTCTTC.

This sequence joins TRBV2 and TRBJ1-2; tentative D call: TRBD1 (5 bases). Trimming removed 8 bases at V and 8 bases at J, with 24 bases between. The CDR3 length is 15 residues. Germline V CDR1 and CDR2: SNHLY, FYNNEI. CDR3 in DNA: TGTGCCAGCCTATTATCAAGATCAGGGTTATACGGCTACACCTTC. It codes for CASLLSRSGLYGYTF.

The CDR3 is CASSPTQSSNQPQHF. In nucleotides, the CDR3 is TGTGCCAGCAGCCCTACACAGAGTAGCAATCAGCCCCAGCATTTT. The chain combines TRBV3-1 (or the pseudogene TRBV3-2) with TRBJ1-5; D is ambiguous. CDR1 is LGHDT and CDR2 is YNNKEL in the germline V gene (reference sequence). V was pared by 4 bases and J by 0 bases, with 10 bases between. The CDR3 has 15 residues.

The chain recombines TRBV5-5 with TRBJ2-7, with TRBD1 as a possible D gene (6 bases). Germline V lookup: CDR1 SGHKS, CDR2 YYEKEE (reference sequence). V dropped 3 bases and J dropped 0 bases, with 13 bases sitting between them. The CDR3 length is 15 residues. The CDR3 is CASSSRDTYSYEQYF. CDR3 nucleotide sequence: TGTGCCAGCAGCTCACGGGACACCTACTCCTACGAGCAGTACTTC.

The gene calls are TRBV27 and TRBJ1-5; D is possibly TRBD1 (5 bases). From germline, CDR1 is MNHEY and CDR2 SMNVEV (reference sequence). Trimming cost V 6 bases and J 4 bases, with 16 bases left between them. There are 15 residues in the CDR3. The CDR3: CASSLGRGLNQPQHF. CDR3 DNA: TGTGCCAGCAGCCTCGGGCGGGGGTTGAATCAGCCCCAGCATTTT.

This clone occurred once. This chain uses TRBV5-1 with TRBJ2-7; no clear D. V shed 2 bases and J shed 4 bases, with 13 bases lying between them. The CDR3 is made up of 14 amino acids. The germline CDR1 and CDR2 sequences are SGHRS and YFSETQ. The CDR3 region has the DNA TGCGCCAGCAGCTTCTTAACAGATAGATACGAGCAGTACTTC. Its protein product is CASSFLTDRYEQYF.

The J gene is TRBJ2-7, the V gene TRBV30; a possible D gene is TRBD1 (7 bases). This CDR3 comprises 15 residues. CDR1 and CDR2 (germline): GTSNPN, SVGIG (reference sequence). The germline V and J ends were trimmed by 3 bases and 3 bases, with 18 bases remaining between them. CDR3 coding DNA: TGTGCCTGGAGCGAGCTGGGCAGGGGGGTCTACGAGCAGTACTTC. Translating gives CAWSELGRGVYEQYF. The full variable domain, in which reference TRBV30 and TRBJ2-7 provide the parts outside the CDR3, is SQTIHQWPATLVQPVGSPLSLECTVEGTSNPNLYWYRQAAGRGLQLLFYSVGIGQISSEVPQNLSASRPQDRQFILSSKKLLLSDSGFYLCAWSELGRGVYEQYFGPGTRLTVT.

The chain carries TRBV10-1 and TRBJ2-7; TRBD1 matches 8 bases. CDR3 size: 18 residues. The trim removed 3 bases at V and 0 bases at J, leaving 13 bases unmatched. Germline V lookup: CDR1 WNHNN, CDR2 SYGVQD (reference sequence). Here the CDR3 reads CASSECSTGAVVSYEQYF. CDR3 nucleotides: TGCGCCAGCAGTGAATGTTCGACAGGGGCCGTCGTCTCCTACGAGCAGTACTTC.

The chain has TRBV28 and TRBJ1-5; the D is unclear. Germline CDR1 reads MDHEN; CDR2 reads SYDVKM. This CDR3 is 15 amino acids long. The V end lost 2 bases, the J end lost 7 bases, and 15 bases lay between the germline ends. Here the CDR3 DNA reads TGTGCCAGCAGTTTACCCCTCGGGAGTACCCAGCCCCAGCATTTT. Its protein product is CASSLPLGSTQPQHF. The entire variable domain, with the rest obtained from reference TRBV28 and TRBJ1-5, is as follows: DVKVTQSSRYLVKRTGEKVFLECVQDMDHENMFWYRQDPGLGLRLIYFSYDVKMKEKGDIPEGYSVSREKKERFSLILESASTNQTSMYLCASSLPLGSTQPQHFGDGTRLSIL.

The V call is TRBV5-1, the J call TRBJ2-3; TRBD2 matches 7 bases. The CDR3 is made up of 17 amino acids. With 1 base clipped from V and 0 bases from J, the junction kept 8 bases outside the gene matches. Germline CDR1 is SGHRS and CDR2 is YFSETQ. This chain's CDR3 is CASSLKRSAGSTDTQYF. CDR3 bases: TGCGCCAGCAGCTTGAAGCGGTCAGCGGGAAGCACAGATACGCAGTATTTT.

The chain joins TRBV24-1 to TRBJ2-3; D is uncertain. This CDR3 comprises 13 residues. V dropped 7 bases and J dropped 9 bases, with 16 bases sitting between them. In germline, CDR1 is KGHDR, CDR2 SFDVKD. This CDR3 is CATRESPMETQYF. As DNA, the CDR3 is TGTGCCACCAGGGAATCACCAATGGAGACGCAGTATTTT.